This T cell receptor (beta chain) emerged from a study of blood T cell repertoires in COVID-19. Across the study: The United States, Italy and Spain supplied acute and convalescent COVID-19 samples. The analysed material was cDNA or gDNA that came from T cells, B-cell-depleted T cells, or PBMCs.

CDR3 length: 12 residues. Germline loops: CDR1 SEHNR, CDR2 FQNEAQ (reference sequence). V was clipped by 4 bases and J by 4 bases, with 5 bases between them. Original data processing: Researchers report that nucleated cell counts were estimated from reference gene primer amplification. Sequencing was performed with immunoSEQ multiplex PCR; in TCRdb, only in-frame clones are kept and a portion is missing. The DNA was the basis for D and trimming; V, J and clone size are from that table. The sample lists about 53,000 clones, more than 80% occurring once. The chain is built from TRBV7-9 and TRBJ2-1; D unclear. Source material: peripheral blood. The sequence was collected from a man aged 80 or over with acute or convalescent COVID-19. The chain's CDR3 is CASSSLYNEQFF. The CDR3, as DNA: TGTGCCAGCAGCTCTTTGTACAATGAGCAGTTCTTC. The full variable domain, rest sourced from reference TRBV7-9 and TRBJ2-1, is DTGVSQNPRHKITKRGQNVTFRCDPISEHNRLYWYRQTLGQGPEFLTYFQNEAQLEKSRLLSDRFSAERPKGSFSTLEIQRTEQGDSAMYLCASSSLYNEQFFGPGTRLTVL.